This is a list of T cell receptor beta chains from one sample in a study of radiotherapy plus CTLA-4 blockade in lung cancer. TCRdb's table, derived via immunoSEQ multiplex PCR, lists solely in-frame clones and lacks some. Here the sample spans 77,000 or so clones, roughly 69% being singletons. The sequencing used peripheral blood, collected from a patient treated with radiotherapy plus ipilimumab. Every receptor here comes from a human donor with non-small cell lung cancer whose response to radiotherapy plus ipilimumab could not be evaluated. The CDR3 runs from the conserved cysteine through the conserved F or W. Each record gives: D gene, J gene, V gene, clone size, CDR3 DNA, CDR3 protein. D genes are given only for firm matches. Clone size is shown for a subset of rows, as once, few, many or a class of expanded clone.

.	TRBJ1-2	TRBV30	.	TGTGCCTGGAGTGGTCAGGGTTTGAAGGGCTACACCTTC	CAWSGQGLKGYTF
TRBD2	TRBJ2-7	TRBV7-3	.	TGTGCCAGCAGCCGCTGGACTAGCGAGAAATACGAGCAGTACTTC	CASSRWTSEKYEQYF
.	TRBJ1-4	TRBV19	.	TGTGCCAGTAGTGTTGATCAGGGTACCGTCAATGAAAAACTGTTTTTT	CASSVDQGTVNEKLFF
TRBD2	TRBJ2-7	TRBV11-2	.	TGTGCCAGCAGCTTCGGGCGGGGGGGGAAGTACGAGCAGTACTTC	CASSFGRGGKYEQYF
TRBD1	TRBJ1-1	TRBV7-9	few	TGTGCCAGCAGTATGACAGGGGGCGGGACTGAAGCTTTCTTT	CASSMTGGGTEAFF
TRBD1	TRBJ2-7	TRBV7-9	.	TGTGCCAGCAGCCCCAACAGGGGGAGCGAGCAGTACTTC	CASSPNRGSEQYF
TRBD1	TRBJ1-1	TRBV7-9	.	TGTGCCAGCGACAGGGGGTCCGAAGCTTTCTTT	CASDRGSEAFF
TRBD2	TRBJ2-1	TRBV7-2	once	TGTGCCAGCAGCCTTTATGGAGCGGGAGTCGGGAATGAGCAGTTCTTC	CASSLYGAGVGNEQFF
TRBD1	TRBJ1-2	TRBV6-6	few	TGTGCCAGCAGTAGGGGGACAGGGGGCAATGGCTACACCTTC	CASSRGTGGNGYTF
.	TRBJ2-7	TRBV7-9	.	TGTGCCAGCAGCTTAGCACAGGACAGAGGGGGCGAGCAGTACTTC	CASSLAQDRGGEQYF
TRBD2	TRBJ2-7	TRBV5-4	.	TGCGCCAGCAGCCGGGGGGGGAGACTAGCGGGATGGGACGAGCAGTACTTC	CASSRGGRLAGWDEQYF
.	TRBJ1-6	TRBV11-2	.	TGTGCCAGCAGCTTAGTAACGATATCGGCAGGGGATTCACCCCTCCACTTT	CASSLVTISAGDSPLHF
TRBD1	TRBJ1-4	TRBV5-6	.	TGTGCCAGCAGCGCGAGAGGACAGGGGGCTTTTAATGAAAAACTGTTTTTT	CASSARGQGAFNEKLFF
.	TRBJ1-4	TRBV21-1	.	TGTGCCAGCAAAAAATGTAGTGAAAAACTGTTTTTT	CASKKCSEKLFF
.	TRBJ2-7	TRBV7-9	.	TGTGCCAGCAGCACGGGACACTACTACGAGCAGTACTTC	CASSTGHYYEQYF
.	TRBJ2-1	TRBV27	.	TGTGCCAGCAGAGGGGCCAGCTCCTACAATGAGCAGTTCTTC	CASRGASSYNEQFF
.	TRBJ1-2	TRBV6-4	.	TGTGCCAGCAGGGGACAATTTTTACATGGCTACACCTTC	CASRGQFLHGYTF
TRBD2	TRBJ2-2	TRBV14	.	TGTGCCAGCAGCCTCCGACTAGCGGGAGCCACCGGGGAGCTGTTTTTT	CASSLRLAGATGELFF
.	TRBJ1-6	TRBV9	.	TGTGCCAGCGCACAGGGTGGGAATTCACCCCTCCACTTT	CASAQGGNSPLHF
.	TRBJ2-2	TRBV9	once	TGTGCCAGCAGCAGGGACTCTGCGAACACCGGGGAGCTGTTTTTT	CASSRDSANTGELFF
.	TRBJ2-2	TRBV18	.	TGTGCCAGCTCACCACTTTCTAGCGTGAACACCGGGGAGCTGTTTTTT	CASSPLSSVNTGELFF
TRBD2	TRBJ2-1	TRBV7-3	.	TGTGCCAGCAGCACCCGGGAGGCGAGCTCCTACAATGAGCAGTTCTTC	CASSTREASSYNEQFF
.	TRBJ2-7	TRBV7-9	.	TGTGCCAGCAGCTTGGGAGCTGGGCAGTACTTC	CASSLGAGQYF
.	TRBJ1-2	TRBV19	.	TGTGCCAGTAGTATCGGGGCGGGAAGGGAGAGTTTCGATGGCTACACCTTC	CASSIGAGRESFDGYTF
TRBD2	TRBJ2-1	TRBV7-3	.	TGTGCCAGCAGCCCTAGCGGGGAGTACAATGAGCAGTTCTTC	CASSPSGEYNEQFF
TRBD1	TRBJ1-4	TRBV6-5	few	TGTGCCAGCAGTTACTCCAGGGGGATGTTCGAAAAACTGTTTTTT	CASSYSRGMFEKLFF
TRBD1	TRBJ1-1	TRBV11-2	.	TGTGCCAGCAGCTTTATTATCCACCCGGGACAGGGGGCTAGGCGGGCTTTCTTT	CASSFIIHPGQGARRAFF
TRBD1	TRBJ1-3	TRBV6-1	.	TGTGCCAGCAGTGAAGCGAGGCAGGGGGCAAACACCATATATTTT	CASSEARQGANTIYF
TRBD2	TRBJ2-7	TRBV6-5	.	TGTGCCAGCAGGCCCGGACTAGCGGTTTCCTACGAGCAGTACTTC	CASRPGLAVSYEQYF
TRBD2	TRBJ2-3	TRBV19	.	TGTGCCAGTACCAGGCGGGGGGAAGATACGCAGTATTTT	CASTRRGEDTQYF
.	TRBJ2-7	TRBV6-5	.	TGTGCCAGCAGTGATCAACAGGGTAACGAGCAGTACTTC	CASSDQQGNEQYF
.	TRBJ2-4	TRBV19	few	TGTGCCAGTAGATCGAGGGAAACCAAAAACATTCAGTACTTC	CASRSRETKNIQYF
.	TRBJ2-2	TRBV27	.	TGTGCCAGCAGGCTCCACGCGGGGACCGGGGAGCTGTTTTTT	CASRLHAGTGELFF
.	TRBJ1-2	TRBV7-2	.	TGTGCCAGCAGCTCTCCATTCAGGAGGTATGGCTACACCTTC	CASSSPFRRYGYTF
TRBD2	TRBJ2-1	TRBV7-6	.	TGTGCCAGCAGCTTTAGCGGGGGTTACAATGAGCAGTTCTTC	CASSFSGGYNEQFF
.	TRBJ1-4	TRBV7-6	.	TGTGCCAGCAGCTTAGGTCGCGATGAAAAACTGTTTTTT	CASSLGRDEKLFF
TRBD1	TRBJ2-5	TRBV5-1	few	TGCGCCAGCAGCTTGTCGACTCAGATAGTACAGGGGTTGGAGACCCAGTACTTC	CASSLSTQIVQGLETQYF
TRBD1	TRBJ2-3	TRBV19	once	TGTGCCAGTAGTATCGGGCAGACAGGGTTGGGCACAGATACGCAGTATTTT	CASSIGQTGLGTDTQYF
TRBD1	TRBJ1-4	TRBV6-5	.	TGTGCCAGCAGTCAATCCGGGACAGGGGATGAAAAACTGTTTTTT	CASSQSGTGDEKLFF
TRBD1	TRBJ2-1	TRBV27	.	TGTGCCAGCAGTTTAACGTCAGGGGGTCTGGGTGAGCAGTTCTTC	CASSLTSGGLGEQFF
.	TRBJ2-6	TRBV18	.	TGTGCCAGCTCTGGGAGCGGCTCTGGGGCCAACGTCCTGACTTTC	CASSGSGSGANVLTF
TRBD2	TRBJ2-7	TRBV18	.	TGTGCCAGCTCACCATTAGCGGGGAGCTCCTACGAGCAGTACTTC	CASSPLAGSSYEQYF
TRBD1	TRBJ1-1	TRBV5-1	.	TGCGCCAGCAGCGCCGGACAGGGGCTCACTGAAGCTTTCTTT	CASSAGQGLTEAFF
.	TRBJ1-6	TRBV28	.	TGTGCCAGCAGTCCAGCAGGGGACATGTTTCTTTACGATAATTCACCCCTCCACTTT	CASSPAGDMFLYDNSPLHF
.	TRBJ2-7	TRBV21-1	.	TGTGCCAGCAGGGCTGACAGAGAGAGCTCCTACGAGCAGTACTTC	CASRADRESSYEQYF
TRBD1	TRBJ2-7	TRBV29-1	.	TGCAGCGTACAGGGACAGGCGAGCTACGAGCAGTACTTC	CSVQGQASYEQYF
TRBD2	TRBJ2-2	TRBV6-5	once	TGTGCCAGCAGTTACTCGAGCGGGGGTGACACCGGGGAGCTGTTTTTT	CASSYSSGGDTGELFF
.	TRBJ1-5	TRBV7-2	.	TGTGCCAGCAGCTTAATCCCCCTTCGGGCAGGGAGGGCTCAGCCCCAGCATTTT	CASSLIPLRAGRAQPQHF
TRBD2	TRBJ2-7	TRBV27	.	TGTGCCAGCAGTTTCCAGCGGGAGTCCTACGAGCAGTACTTC	CASSFQRESYEQYF
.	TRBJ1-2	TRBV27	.	TGTGCCAGCAGTCCCGGAGGGGGGGCATATAAAGGCTACACCTTC	CASSPGGGAYKGYTF
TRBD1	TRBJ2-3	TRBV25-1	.	TGTGCCAGCAGTCTTGACAGGGGAGGCGGCACAGATACGCAGTATTTT	CASSLDRGGGTDTQYF
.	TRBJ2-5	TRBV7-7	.	TGTGCCAGCAGCTCCGCGGGCCTTGGGGAGACCCAGTACTTC	CASSSAGLGETQYF
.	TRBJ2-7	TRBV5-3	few	TGTGCCAGCACCTCGACAGTCTCCTACGAGCAGTACTTC	CASTSTVSYEQYF
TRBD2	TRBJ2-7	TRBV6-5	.	TGTGCCAGCAGTTACCGCGGAGCGGGAGTCTACGAGCAGTACTTC	CASSYRGAGVYEQYF
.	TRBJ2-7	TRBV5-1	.	TGCGCCAGCAGCTTGGATGTCTTTTCCTACGAGCAGTACTTC	CASSLDVFSYEQYF
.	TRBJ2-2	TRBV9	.	TGTGCCAGCAGCGTACTAGCAAGGGCGAACACCGGGGAGCTGTTTTTT	CASSVLARANTGELFF
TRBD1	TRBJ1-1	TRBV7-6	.	TGTGCCAGCAGCTTAGCCCCAGGACAGGGGAACGGGAACACTGAAGCTTTCTTT	CASSLAPGQGNGNTEAFF
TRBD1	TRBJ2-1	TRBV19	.	TGTGCCAGTAGTAGGGACAGGGACTCCTACAATGAGCAGTTCTTC	CASSRDRDSYNEQFF
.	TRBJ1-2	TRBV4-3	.	TGCGCCAGCAGCCAAGATGGCAGTCCTAACTATGGCTACACCTTC	CASSQDGSPNYGYTF